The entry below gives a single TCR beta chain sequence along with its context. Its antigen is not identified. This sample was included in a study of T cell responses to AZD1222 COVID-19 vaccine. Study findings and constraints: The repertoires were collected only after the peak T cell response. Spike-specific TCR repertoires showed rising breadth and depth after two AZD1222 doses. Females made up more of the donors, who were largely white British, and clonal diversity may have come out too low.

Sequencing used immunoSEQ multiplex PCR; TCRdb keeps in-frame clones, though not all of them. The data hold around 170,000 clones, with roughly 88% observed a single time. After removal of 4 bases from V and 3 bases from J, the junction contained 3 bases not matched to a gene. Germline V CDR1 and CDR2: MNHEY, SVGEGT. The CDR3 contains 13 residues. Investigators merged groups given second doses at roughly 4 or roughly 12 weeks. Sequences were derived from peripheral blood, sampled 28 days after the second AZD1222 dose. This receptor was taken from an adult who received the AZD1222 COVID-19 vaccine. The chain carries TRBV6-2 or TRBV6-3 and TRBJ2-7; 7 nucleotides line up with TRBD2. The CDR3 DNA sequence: TGTGCCAGCAGTTTCCCTAGCGGCTACGAGCAGTACTTC. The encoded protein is CASSFPSGYEQYF.